This entry describes one T cell receptor (beta chain). This sample is part of a study of blood T cell repertoires in COVID-19. Study summary: Acute and convalescent COVID-19 specimens originated in the United States, Italy and Spain. The cDNA or gDNA used as material had been derived from T cells, B-cell-depleted T cells, or PBMCs.

Measured with immunoSEQ multiplex PCR; TCRdb has only the in-frame clones, and not every one. The table records 30,000 to 40,000 clones, about nine tenths of them present only once. The CDR3 loop spans 16 amino acids. The source material was peripheral blood. This chain joins TRBV1 and TRBJ2-7; the table's D call TRBD2 went unverified against the DNA. TRBV1 is listed as a pseudogene. The sequence came from a man in his fifties or sixties with acute or convalescent COVID-19. The CDR3 is CTSSQNLAGETYEQYF. CDR3 sequence (DNA): TGCACCAGCAGCCAAAACCTAGCGGGAGAAACCTACGAGCAGTACTTC.